This T cell receptor (beta chain) appears in the sequencing data of a study of T cells in Graves' hyperthyroidism and ophthalmopathy. From germline, CDR1 is MDHEN and CDR2 SYDVKM. V shed 2 bases and J shed 6 bases, with 11 bases lying between them. The CDR3 runs 14 residues. There are many counts of this clonotype. Amplification of TCR beta CDR3 regions was performed using RNA transcripts as template. With the HTBI primer set, the TCR CDR3 went through a first round of RT-PCR. In TCRdb, the multiplex PCR reads were re-called with MiXCR into one record per CDR3 protein. The sample has hundreds of thousands of distinct CDR3 sequences; approximately 14% are singletons.

Sequencing was done on a sample of blood. The rearrangement uses TRBV28 and TRBJ1-5, with D maybe TRBD1 (5 bases). The TCR originated in a woman under 30 with Graves' hyperthyroidism. The CDR3 nucleotides read TGTGCCAGCAGTTTACATGCGAGGGGTCAGCCCCAGCATTTT. Amino acid sequence: CASSLHARGQPQHF.